Shown below are 28 T cell receptor beta chains from a single sample sequenced in a study of cytomegalovirus exposure and HLA in healthy donors. Both 60 Vbeta primers and 13 Jbeta primers went into the PCR. Assay: immunoSEQ multiplex PCR; the TCRdb copy retains only in-frame clones and omits some. The sample gives some 100,000 clones, under 80% of which show up once; approximately 4.3% is in the top ten. The sample comprised PBMCs. Source of these receptors: a woman aged 18-29 years in good health and CMV-seropositive.

This sequence joins TRBV6-5 and TRBJ1-4; 8 bases agree with TRBD1. This CDR3 comprises 14 residues. The germline CDR1 and CDR2 sequences are MNHEY and SVGAGI. V was clipped by 6 bases and J by 8 bases; unmatched bases: 8. The CDR3 sequence is CASSRTGWKEKLFF. In DNA form, the CDR3 reads TGTGCCAGCAGCCGGACAGGGTGGAAGGAAAAACTGTTTTTT.

The genes are TRBV4-2 and TRBJ2-7, with D perhaps TRBD2 (6 bases). Trimming removed 0 bases from V and 3 bases from J, with 21 bases in between. Germline CDR1 and CDR2: LGHNA and YNFKEQ. The CDR3 sequence is 18 residues long. CDR3 sequence: CASSQDRGGTRPFYEQYF. CDR3 nucleotides: TGTGCCAGCAGCCAAGATCGAGGCGGGACCAGACCCTTCTACGAGCAGTACTTC.

The CDR3 nucleotides read TGTGCCAGCTCATCCTTGGGACAGAAGGACACTGAAGCTTTCTTT. Translation: CASSSLGQKDTEAFF. The genes are TRBV18 and TRBJ1-1, with 7 nucleotides matching TRBD1. V was pared by 5 bases and J by 3 bases, with 9 bases of the junction left unmatched. This CDR3 spans 15 amino acids. In germline, CDR1 is KGHSH, CDR2 LQKENI.

This chain uses TRBV5-1 with TRBJ2-1; 11 bases are shared with TRBD2. Germline CDR1 reads SGHRS; CDR2 reads YFSETQ. There are 16 residues in the CDR3. The J segment lost 9 bases and the V segment lost 6 bases, leaving 14 bases of the junction unmatched. In DNA, the CDR3 is TGCGCCAGCAAGACTAGCGGGACACGGGAGGAGGCTGAGCAGTTCTTC. It codes for CASKTSGTREEAEQFF.

Remarks on this clone: Other DNA sequences in this sample translate to the same CDR3. CDR3 protein: CASSQDYYNEQFF. In DNA form, the CDR3 reads TGCGCCAGCAGCCAAGATTACTACAATGAGCAGTTCTTC. The chain is built from TRBV4-3 and TRBJ2-1; D is uncertain. Trimming stripped 0 bases from V and 3 bases from J, with 3 bases between. This CDR3 contains 13 residues. The germline V gene has CDR1 LGHNA and CDR2 YSLEER.

This chain uses TRBV4-2 with TRBJ1-5; 9 bases are shared with TRBD1. The V gene's germline CDR1 is LGHNA and CDR2 YNFKEQ. The V gene end was trimmed by 0 bases and the J gene end by 0 bases; junction bases not matched to a gene: 9. The CDR3 contains 19 residues. CDR3 in amino acids: CASSQDRTGALDSNQPQHF. CDR3 DNA sequence: TGTGCCAGCAGCCAAGATAGGACAGGGGCACTTGATAGCAATCAGCCCCAGCATTTT.

This clone was detected only a few times. The V gene is TRBV4-1, the J gene TRBJ1-1; unclear D gene. The ends were cut back, 0 bases at V and 4 bases at J, with 6 bases in the middle. CDR1 and CDR2 from the germline V gene are MGHRA and YSYEKL. The CDR3 sequence is 13 residues long. The CDR3 DNA sequence: TGCGCCAGCAGCCAAGATCGGGGCACTGAAGCTTTCTTT. This codes for CASSQDRGTEAFF.

The table lists this clone with a few counts. The chain recombines TRBV11-2 with TRBJ2-7, with 12 bases fitting TRBD2. Trimming cost V 4 bases and J 3 bases; bases outside gene matches: 1. There are 14 residues in the CDR3. Looked up from germline, CDR1 is SGHAT and CDR2 is FQNNGV. CDR3 region: CASSSGLAGYEQYF. The CDR3 DNA follows: TGTGCCAGCAGCTCGGGACTAGCGGGCTACGAGCAGTACTTC.

This clone was observed a few times. The chain carries TRBV5-1 and TRBJ2-1; the match to TRBD2 covers 8 bases. The trim removed 4 bases at V and 6 bases at J, leaving 12 bases unmatched. Germline CDR1 is SGHRS and CDR2 is YFSETQ. The CDR3 has 16 residues. The CDR3 sequence is CASSLAGSLGGNEQFF. DNA of the CDR3: TGCGCCAGCAGCCTAGCGGGCTCCCTCGGGGGCAATGAGCAGTTCTTC. Using reference TRBV5-1 and TRBJ2-1 for the parts outside the CDR3, the full variable domain is KAGVTQTPRYLIKTRGQQVTLSCSPISGHRSVSWYQQTPGQGLQFLFEYFSETQRNKGNFPGRFSGRQFSNSRSEMNVSTLELGDSALYLCASSLAGSLGGNEQFFGPGTRLTVL.

This rearrangement joins TRBV27 to TRBJ2-1; 12 bases are shared with TRBD2. The CDR3 has 16 amino acids. Germline V gene lookup returns CDR1 MNHEY and CDR2 SMNVEV (reference sequence). The V segment lost 5 bases and the J segment 7 bases; nucleotides outside the gene matches: 9. The CDR3 sequence: CASSLLLAGGGNEQFF. The CDR3 bases are TGTGCCAGCAGTCTCCTCCTAGCGGGAGGGGGAAATGAGCAGTTCTTC.

The V gene is TRBV29-1, the J gene TRBJ2-1, with 10 bases aligning to TRBD2. Looked up from germline, CDR1 is SQVTM and CDR2 is ANQGSEA. This CDR3 has 14 residues. V shed 6 bases, J shed 5 bases, and the junction held 7 bases outside the gene matches. Written as DNA, the CDR3 is TGCAGCGTCCTTGTACTAGCGGGGAACAATGAGCAGTTCTTC. Protein sequence: CSVLVLAGNNEQFF.

The rearrangement links TRBV5-1 to TRBJ1-4, with D tentatively TRBD1 (6 bases). Looked up from germline, CDR1 is SGHRS and CDR2 is YFSETQ. This CDR3 is 18 amino acids long. V was trimmed by 0 bases and J by 3 bases, leaving 18 bases between them. CDR3 sequence (DNA): TGCGCCAGCAGCTTGGCGAGGGACATAGGGGAATCTAATGAAAAACTGTTTTTT. It codes for CASSLARDIGESNEKLFF.

The rearrangement joins TRBV7-2 to TRBJ1-5; D gene unclear. Trimming cost V 9 bases and J 5 bases, with 11 bases left between them. In germline, CDR1 is SGHTA, CDR2 FQGNSA. The CDR3 sequence is 12 residues long. The CDR3, as DNA: TGTGCCAGAGGACTGGATGATCAGCCCCAGCATTTT. This translates into CARGLDDQPQHF.

This chain connects TRBV27 to TRBJ1-6; 7 bases agree with TRBD1. With V trimmed by 5 bases and J by 9 bases, 1 base remained unmatched. CDR1 is MNHEY, CDR2 SMNVEV, per germline (reference sequence). The CDR3 is 12 amino acids. CDR3 region: CASSDRVSPLHF. CDR3 in DNA: TGTGCCAGCAGTGACAGGGTTTCACCCCTCCACTTT.

As to this clone: The identical CDR3 is also encoded by other nucleotide sequences in the sample. The V call is TRBV7-2, the J call TRBJ2-7; 8 bases match TRBD1. There are 14 residues in the CDR3. Germline V gene data show CDR1 as SGHTA and CDR2 as FQGNSA. V lost 6 bases, J lost 2 bases, and 6 bases stayed unmatched. Written as DNA, the CDR3 is TGTGCCAGCAGTATAGGACAGGGTACCTACGAGCAGTACTTC. Amino acids: CASSIGQGTYEQYF.

This chain joins TRBV11-3 and TRBJ2-3, with 9 bases matching TRBD2. CDR1 is SGHNT and CDR2 is YENEEA in the germline V gene. V was pared by 4 bases and J by 3 bases, with 5 bases of the junction left unmatched. The CDR3 extends over 15 amino acids. CDR3 in DNA: TGTGCCAGCAGCTCACATAGCGGGAGTACAGATACGCAGTATTTT. Amino acid sequence: CASSSHSGSTDTQYF.

The chain joins TRBV25-1 to TRBJ2-3; TRBD2 aligns across 8 bases. J lost 6 bases, V lost 2 bases, and 4 bases had no gene match. CDR1 is MGHDK and CDR2 is SYGVNS in the germline V gene. The CDR3 totals 14 residues. The CDR3 sequence is CASSEAGGEDTQYF. As DNA, the CDR3 is TGTGCCAGCAGTGAAGCGGGGGGCGAGGATACGCAGTATTTT.

This CDR3 reads CASGEIAGGPNNEQFF. Written as DNA, the CDR3 is TGTGCCAGCGGGGAAATAGCGGGAGGGCCGAACAATGAGCAGTTCTTC. V is TRBV19 and J is TRBJ2-1, with 11 bases matching TRBD2. Looked up from germline, CDR1 is LNHDA and CDR2 is SQIVND (reference sequence). The CDR3 runs to 16 residues. The ends lost 9 bases at V and 5 bases at J; junction bases unmatched: 12.

The chain recombines TRBV14 with TRBJ2-5; possible D gene TRBD1, 6 bases. Per germline, CDR1 SGHDN and CDR2 FVKESK. CDR3 length: 15 residues. The V gene lost 3 bases and the J gene lost 5 bases, with 16 bases spanning the gap. CDR3 in DNA: TGTGCCAGCAGCCAGGCCAGGGGTGCATGGGAGACCCAGTACTTC. It is translated as CASSQARGAWETQYF.

The chain joins TRBV14 to TRBJ2-2; TRBD2 aligns across 10 bases. V lost 2 bases, J lost 2 bases, and 5 bases stayed unmatched. CDR1 and CDR2 (germline): SGHDN, FVKESK. The CDR3 is 17 residues long. CDR3 residues: CASSQPGLAVNTGELFF. The DNA for the CDR3 is TGTGCCAGCAGCCAACCTGGACTAGCGGTAAACACCGGGGAGCTGTTTTTT.

The chain combines TRBV25-1 with TRBJ1-5, with TRBD1 matching 9 bases. V lost 5 bases to trimming and J lost 6 bases; unmatched junction nucleotides: 11. There are 16 residues in the CDR3. CDR1 and CDR2 (germline): MGHDK, SYGVNS. CDR3 sequence: CASSPRGQGNGQPQHF. In DNA, the CDR3 is TGTGCCAGCAGTCCGCGGGGACAGGGAAATGGTCAGCCCCAGCATTTT.

V gene TRBV7-6 combines with J gene TRBJ2-2; TRBD2 matches at 8 bases. Germline trimming cut 0 bases from V and 0 bases from J; bases unmatched to any gene: 12. The CDR3 extends over 20 amino acids. The germline V gene encodes CDR1 SGHVS and CDR2 FNYEAQ. The CDR3 DNA reads TGTGCCAGCAGCTTAGCGCGCAGGGACCCTAGCGGGTCGAACACCGGGGAGCTGTTTTTT. It encodes CASSLARRDPSGSNTGELFF.

The chain is built from TRBV5-1 and TRBJ2-5; 9 bases are shared with TRBD1. The CDR3 sequence is 16 residues long. V dropped 0 bases and J dropped 4; count of bases not matched to a gene: 7. Per the germline V gene, CDR1 is SGHRS and CDR2 is YFSETQ. Here the CDR3 DNA reads TGCGCCAGCAGCTTGGCCCTAGTGACAGGGGGAGAGACCCAGTACTTC. Translation: CASSLALVTGGETQYF.

The genes are TRBV7-8 and TRBJ2-6; TRBD1 matches 10 bases. The germline V gene has CDR1 SGHVS and CDR2 FQNEAQ. Trimming removed 9 bases from V and 4 bases from J; junction bases left unmatched: 9. The CDR3 has 16 amino acids. CDR3 loop: CASGRQGAGGANVLTF. Written as DNA, the CDR3 is TGTGCCAGTGGGAGACAGGGGGCGGGAGGGGCCAACGTCCTGACTTTC.

V gene TRBV27 combines with J gene TRBJ2-5, with 8 positions matching TRBD1. The CDR3 is 16 amino acids. The V and J ends lost 5 bases and 5 bases, in that order; junction bases with no gene match: 13. Germline assignment: CDR1 MNHEY and CDR2 SMNVEV (reference sequence). In DNA, the CDR3 is TGTGCCAGCAGTACACACTCAGGGGGCGGAGTGGAGACCCAGTACTTC. Protein: CASSTHSGGGVETQYF.

This chain links TRBV28 with TRBJ2-1; TRBD1 matches 11 bases. Germline CDR1 is MDHEN and CDR2 is SYDVKM. V lost 5 bases and J lost 4; bases outside the gene matches: 4. The CDR3 is 15 residues long. The chain's CDR3 is CASSPWDRGYNEQFF. In DNA, the CDR3 is TGTGCCAGCAGTCCCTGGGACAGGGGGTACAATGAGCAGTTCTTC. Drawing the rest from reference TRBV28 and TRBJ2-1, the complete variable domain is DVKVTQSSRYLVKRTGEKVFLECVQDMDHENMFWYRQDPGLGLRLIYFSYDVKMKEKGDIPEGYSVSREKKERFSLILESASTNQTSMYLCASSPWDRGYNEQFFGPGTRLTVL.

Regarding this clone: The sample holds other DNA sequences that translate to the same CDR3. The chain uses TRBV5-1 and TRBJ1-1; perhaps TRBD1 as D (5 bases). Germline loops: CDR1 SGHRS, CDR2 YFSETQ. The CDR3 has 13 residues. Deletions cut 4 bases from V and 4 bases from J, with 11 bases between. CDR3 nucleotide sequence: TGCGCCAGCAGCCTCGGCGGGGGCACTGAAGCTTTCTTT. Encoded protein: CASSLGGGTEAFF.

V and J are TRBV5-6 and TRBJ2-1, with D perhaps matching TRBD1 (7 bases). Trimming cost V 4 bases and J 7 bases, with 18 bases left between them. This CDR3 contains 15 residues. Germline CDR1 reads SGHDT; CDR2 reads YYEEEE. CDR3 sequence: CASSLRQGGRNEQFF. The CDR3 DNA sequence: TGTGCCAGCAGCCTTCGACAGGGAGGTAGGAATGAGCAGTTCTTC.